This paragraph covers one T cell receptor beta chain sequence. Antigen unknown. PCR primers comprised 60 Vbeta and 13 Jbeta primers. Assay used: immunoSEQ multiplex PCR; TCRdb lists only in-frame clones, some missing. In all, the sample yields 180,000 or so clones. These data belong to a study of cytomegalovirus exposure and HLA in healthy donors. Study-wide findings and caveats: Researchers reported in a later analysis that common viral pathogens appeared linked to several top clusters. Per published reports, the classifier diagnosed cytomegalovirus status with high specificity and sensitivity.

The CDR3 length is 15 residues. Per germline, CDR1 SGHNT and CDR2 YYREEE (reference sequence). Trimming stripped 0 bases from V and 0 bases from J, with 9 bases between. The clonotype was recovered from a boy aged 10-17 years in good health and CMV-seronegative. The chain has TRBV5-4 and TRBJ1-1, with D maybe TRBD1 (5 bases). The specimen sequenced was PBMCs. This chain's CDR3 is CASSLAGGVNTEAFF. CDR3 sequence (DNA): TGTGCCAGCAGCTTGGCCGGGGGGGTGAACACTGAAGCTTTCTTT.